The sequence of this TCR beta chain was determined in a study of memory CD4+ T cells and cytomegalovirus serostatus. TCRdb's copy holds only in-frame clones and misses some; the assay was immunoSEQ multiplex PCR. The sample carries roughly 67,000 clones, about 70% recorded once. The table lists this clone with a count of one. Germline loops: CDR1 SNHLY, CDR2 FYNNEI. Trimming took 3 bases from V and 3 from J, leaving 9 bases between them. This CDR3 contains 14 residues. The sort gate was single viable CD3+CD4+CD8-CD45RO+ cells for memory CD4+ T cells. J is TRBJ1-5 and V is TRBV2; tentative D call: TRBD1 (5 bases). The receptor comes from an adult in good health and CMV-seropositive. The source material was memory CD4+ T cells from blood. As DNA, the CDR3 is TGTGCCAGCAGTGACGGAGGGGTCAATCAGCCCCAGCATTTT. This translates into CASSDGGVNQPQHF.